Listed here is a single T cell receptor (beta chain). Its target is not known. These data originate in a study of T-cell memory formation after mild COVID-19. Study in general: Clustering of TCRs was largely donor specific.

The length of the CDR3 is 17 residues. V was trimmed by 0 bases and J by 0 bases, leaving 13 bases between them. Germline CDR1 reads LGHNA; CDR2 reads YNFKEQ. Whole-study results and caveats: Those CD4+ clones that contracted were mainly in CM and EM (CD8+ ones in EMRA). Memory sampled before infection contained some responding clones, suggesting cross-reactive memory joined.

TCRdb re-called the 5' RACE reads with MiXCR, one entry per CDR3 protein. The table includes roughly 190,000 distinct CDR3 sequences, around 17% detected once. The receptor comes from an adult woman who had mild COVID-19 (a few samples of this study predate the infection). Cell type and time point are not known. Sequenced sample: PBMCs or a T cell subset sorted from them (not recorded which). The rearrangement links TRBV4-2 to TRBJ2-3, with D hard to call. The CDR3 sequence is CASSQDPLPTSTDTQYF. As DNA, the CDR3 is TGTGCCAGCAGCCAAGACCCATTACCGACTAGCACAGATACGCAGTATTTT.